In this sample, the clone carrying this TCR beta chain turned up once. The PCR ran on 60 Vbeta and 13 Jbeta primers. Measured with immunoSEQ multiplex PCR; TCRdb has only the in-frame clones, and not every one. This sample has about 80,000 clones, with 70% to 80% found just once. These data are taken from a study of cytomegalovirus exposure and HLA in healthy donors. Turning to the study itself: Of all 400 or so donors who were genotyped, around 82% belonged to the Caucasian-associated ancestry cluster.

The V gene's germline CDR1 is SGHRS and CDR2 YFSETQ. This CDR3 has 13 amino acids. Trimming took 3 bases from V and 4 from J; bases not matched to a gene: 3. The J gene is TRBJ2-5, the V gene TRBV5-1, with 7 nucleotides matching TRBD2. The sequence derives from a human donor in good health. What was sequenced was PBMCs. Here the CDR3 DNA reads TGCGCCAGCAGCTCCGGACTAGGAGAGACCCAGTACTTC. This codes for CASSSGLGETQYF. Full variable domain (remainder filled in from reference TRBV5-1 and TRBJ2-5): KAGVTQTPRYLIKTRGQQVTLSCSPISGHRSVSWYQQTPGQGLQFLFEYFSETQRNKGNFPGRFSGRQFSNSRSEMNVSTLELGDSALYLCASSSGLGETQYFGPGTRLLVL.